These 24 T cell receptor beta chains came from one sample sequenced in a study of CXCR3-negative and CXCR3-positive naive CD8 T cells. The method, 5' RACE with UMI labels, was used to prepare the TRB cDNA libraries. TCRdb re-called the 5' RACE reads, yielding one record per CDR3 amino acid sequence without DNA. Here the sample table reports tens of thousands of distinct CDR3 sequences. Sequenced sample: naive CXCR3- CD8+ T cells from blood. The subset: CD45RO-CCR7+CD27+CD95- naive CD8+ T cells lacking CXCR3 (TNR3-). Receptors originate from a human donor in good health. Some clones in this sample may be carry-over from other donors' samples.

The V and J genes are TRBV4-3 and TRBJ2-5; lacking DNA, the TRBD1 call made by TCRdb goes unchecked. The CDR3 spans 15 residues. The germline CDR1 and CDR2 sequences are LGHNA and YSLEER. This CDR3 is CASSQDWERQETQYF.

The V and J genes are TRBV7-2 and TRBJ2-2; without DNA, the TCRdb call of TRBD2 cannot be checked. Germline loops: CDR1 SGHTA, CDR2 FQGNSA. CDR3 length: 18 residues. This chain's CDR3 is CASSPSGPAAYGTGELFF.

This chain connects TRBV29-1 to TRBJ2-2. This CDR3 is 14 amino acids long. CDR1 SQVTM and CDR2 ANQGSEA come from the germline V gene. The CDR3 loop is CSVSFGWSPGELFF.

V is TRBV25-1 and J is TRBJ2-3; there is no DNA to check the TCRdb D call of TRBD2. The CDR3 has 13 amino acids. Germline-derived CDR1 and CDR2 are MGHDK and SYGVNS. This CDR3 is CASSAASTDTQYF. The full variable domain, completed using reference TRBV25-1 and TRBJ2-3, is EADIYQTPRYLVIGTGKKITLECSQTMGHDKMYWYQQDPGMELHLIHYSYGVNSTEKGDLSSESTVSRIRTEHFPLTLESARPSHTSQYLCASSAASTDTQYFGPGTRLTVL.

The V call is TRBV28, the J call TRBJ2-1; TCRdb calls TRBD2, which cannot be checked without DNA. There are 18 residues in the CDR3. CDR1 MDHEN and CDR2 SYDVKM come from the germline V gene. This CDR3 reads CASHAFLRRLLAYNEQFF.

This CDR3 is CASSQEGVAGGFYEQYF. This chain joins TRBV4-2 and TRBJ2-7; TCRdb calls TRBD2, which cannot be checked without DNA. The CDR3 contains 17 residues. CDR1 is LGHNA and CDR2 is YNFKEQ in the germline V gene.

The chain is built from TRBV6-6 and TRBJ2-7; TCRdb proposes TRBD2, but this gene call is untestable without DNA. The CDR3 sequence is 19 residues long. CDR1 is MNHNY, CDR2 SVGAGI, per germline (reference sequence). The CDR3 sequence is CASSYPIGLAGGPWYEQYF.

J is TRBJ2-6 and V is TRBV2; as DNA is missing, the TRBD1 call by TCRdb cannot be tested. In germline, CDR1 is SNHLY, CDR2 FYNNEI. The CDR3 consists of 17 residues. The CDR3 sequence is CASSEGQGATGANVLTF.

The chain links TRBV11-2 to TRBJ1-1; TCRdb picks TRBD1, but there is no DNA to check that call. This CDR3 comprises 15 residues. In germline, CDR1 is SGHAT, CDR2 FQNNGV. The CDR3 is CASSLFRDSNTEAFF.

This chain links TRBV7-3 with TRBJ1-1; the D call of TRBD1 rests on TCRdb alone, since no DNA is present to check it. Germline values: CDR1 SGHTA, CDR2 FQGTGA. This CDR3 region has 13 residues. The CDR3 sequence is CASRQGGNTEAFF.

The genes are TRBV7-3 and TRBJ2-5; TCRdb calls TRBD1, which cannot be checked without DNA. The germline V gene has CDR1 SGHTA and CDR2 FQGTGA. CDR3 length: 15 residues. CDR3 amino acids: CASSPGSQPREAQYF.

The rearrangement joins TRBV2 to TRBJ2-5; the D call from TCRdb, TRBD1, cannot be confirmed without DNA. This CDR3 comprises 17 residues. Germline V gene lookup returns CDR1 SNHLY and CDR2 FYNNEI. The CDR3 reads CASSEAPLSSNQETQYF.

The chain employs TRBV7-9 and TRBJ1-5. The CDR3 runs to 13 residues. CDR1 is SEHNR and CDR2 is FQNEAQ in the germline V gene (reference sequence). The CDR3 here is CASSLWSNQPQHF.

The chain combines TRBV12-3 or TRBV12-4 with TRBJ2-2; the TRBD1 assignment by TCRdb is unverifiable without DNA. This CDR3 is built from 15 residues. The CDR3 is CASSTPGGYTGELFF.

The rearrangement joins TRBV4-1 to TRBJ1-2. CDR1 and CDR2 (germline): MGHRA, YSYEKL. The CDR3 runs 15 residues. CDR3 protein: CASSQNLDSGYGYTF.

V is TRBV12-3 or TRBV12-4 and J is TRBJ2-1; TCRdb's D call, TRBD2, is unchecked because there is no DNA. The CDR3 covers 16 residues. The CDR3 sequence: CASSLPSGGGGNEQFF.

The V and J genes are TRBV11-2 and TRBJ2-7; checking the TCRdb D call of TRBD1 is not possible without DNA. The CDR3 spans 15 residues. Germline CDR1 reads SGHAT; CDR2 reads FQNNGV. This CDR3 reads CASSLRGTASYEQYF.

The chain is built from TRBV7-9 and TRBJ2-7. The CDR3 loop spans 14 amino acids. Germline CDR1 SEHNR, CDR2 FQNEAQ (reference sequence). CDR3 loop: CASSESGTYYEQYF.

The J gene is TRBJ1-1, the V gene TRBV7-9. In germline, CDR1 is SEHNR, CDR2 FQNEAQ (reference sequence). The CDR3 is 11 residues long. The CDR3 loop is CASSSDVEAFF. Full variable domain (remainder filled in from reference TRBV7-9 and TRBJ1-1): DTGVSQNPRHKITKRGQNVTFRCDPISEHNRLYWYRQTLGQGPEFLTYFQNEAQLEKSRLLSDRFSAERPKGSFSTLEIQRTEQGDSAMYLCASSSDVEAFFGQGTRLTVV.

The J gene is TRBJ2-3, the V gene TRBV7-2. This CDR3 spans 14 amino acids. Germline V gene lookup returns CDR1 SGHTA and CDR2 FQGNSA. The CDR3 protein is CASSLVVVTDTQYF. The full variable domain, with the rest looked up from reference TRBV7-2 and TRBJ2-3, is GAGVSQSPSNKVTEKGKDVELRCDPISGHTALYWYRQSLGQGLEFLIYFQGNSAPDKSGLPSDRFSAERTGGSVSTLTIQRTQQEDSAVYLCASSLVVVTDTQYFGPGTRLTVL.

The J gene is TRBJ1-1, the V gene TRBV19. Germline CDR1 LNHDA, CDR2 SQIVND (reference sequence). The CDR3 runs 15 residues. The CDR3 loop is CASSLWSVENTEAFF.

J is TRBJ2-7 and V is TRBV14; no DNA is available, so the TRBD1 call from TCRdb remains unchecked. The CDR3 runs 15 residues. Germline V gives CDR1 SGHDN, CDR2 FVKESK. The CDR3 spells CASSLSQGKAYEQYF. Drawing the rest from reference TRBV14 and TRBJ2-7, the complete variable domain is EAGVTQFPSHSVIEKGQTVTLRCDPISGHDNLYWYRRVMGKEIKFLLHFVKESKQDESGMPNNRFLAERTGGTYSTLKVQPAELEDSGVYFCASSLSQGKAYEQYFGPGTRLTVT.

The genes are TRBV29-1 and TRBJ2-7; TCRdb lists TRBD1, though no DNA is available to test this call. Germline CDR1 SQVTM, CDR2 ANQGSEA. This CDR3 has 11 amino acids. The CDR3 sequence is CSVPDPSGQYF.

This sequence joins TRBV12-3 or TRBV12-4 and TRBJ2-5; TCRdb returns TRBD1, unconfirmable since there is no DNA. The CDR3 is made up of 17 amino acids. CDR3 in amino acids: CASSGTLLQGAGETQYF.